The T cell receptor beta chain described here comes from a study of cytomegalovirus exposure and HLA in healthy donors (dated 2017 in TCRdb). Looking at the study overall: An earlier analysis of several hundred of the donors reported approximately 260 Gb of sequence data and 100 million to 120 million unique TCR beta sequences obtained from about 179 million T cells. An early release that covered fewer than 750 HLA-typed donors contained about 300 gigabases of sequencing data and tens of millions of unique TCR sequences. Among the roughly 370 genotyped donors, around 79% belonged to the genetic ancestry cluster associated with self-reported Caucasian donors. The study was designed to test whether signatures of past pathogen exposure could be identified by cataloging public T cell receptors. Using immunosequencing, the study profiled T cell repertoires from about 610 subjects and related those repertoires to cytomegalovirus serostatus. In addition to the first cohort of approximately 650 subjects, a separate validation cohort of approximately 120 different subjects was used. High-throughput TCR immunosequencing, statistical association of individual TCRs with disease status, and machine learning were combined to predict cytomegalovirus infection status. A later analysis re-examined previously published TCR beta repertoires from just over 650 donors and added high-resolution HLA genotyping to investigate patterns of TCR occurrence. The later analysis used no new phenotypic data to find candidate immune exposures, relying instead on TCR beta sequences and their occurrence across donors. In an earlier analysis of roughly 600 of the donors, high-throughput TCR beta sequencing was used to judge whether each TCR beta V gene segment behaved as functional or pseudogenic. Donor age, sex, ethnicity and CMV serostatus were collected together with the repertoire data. A later genetic analysis used genome-wide SNP genotypes for 398 of the 666 donors, treating that subset as a discovery cohort. Every repertoire in the discovery cohort had been generated on one and the same sequencing platform. HLA typing covered class I and class II loci at four-digit resolution. Typing coverage varied by locus: about 629-640 donors for A, B, C, DRB1 and DQB1; more than 500 for DQA1; approximately 610 for DPA1; around 490 for DPB1. Four to six DR-DQ haplotypes were handled as single units for association and clustering, since linkage in the cohort was strong. Across approximately 400 genotyped donors of the cohort, an average of approximately 240,000 unique TCR beta nucleotide sequences per donor were sequenced, and approximately 17% of those sequences were non-productive.

Overall study outcomes, separate from this receptor: In the study, approximately 150 TCR beta chains were listed as associated with cytomegalovirus. Most TCR sequences were seen in very few donors, while some public TCRs were found in many individuals. CMV serostatus was the only immune exposure information available for the cohort. A later analysis associated 16,951 TCR beta sequences with specific HLA alleles at a false discovery rate of 0.05. When HLA alleles, especially DR and DQ, strongly co-occurred, TCR associations were difficult to assign to individual alleles. According to a later genetic analysis, donors in an Asian-associated ancestry cluster had fewer N-insertions in productive TCRs than the roughly 670-donor mean. Linkage disequilibrium might explain the correlated functional status among segregating V segments, but an unknown experimental factor could not be ruled out. In this cohort, only TCR beta chains were sequenced, and detectable features were limited by the absence of alpha or paired-chain data. A later genetic analysis associated a missense DCLRE1C variant with V-gene and J-gene trimming of TCR beta chains, and an independent cohort replicated the association. Some IMGT-functional V segments, including TRBV6-2 and TRBV6-3, could not be distinguished by the 87-base-pair reads and were therefore excluded. Several of the top co-occurrence clusters appeared to be linked to parvovirus B19, influenza, CMV and Epstein-Barr virus, according to a later analysis. An earlier analysis of approximately 540 of the donors showed that most TCR beta V segments appeared in productive rearrangements either about 87% or about 30% of the time, which broadly matched IMGT annotations. In a later analysis, the rate of TCR association differed among HLA loci, with DRB1 alleles having the most associated TCRs and HLA-C alleles having the fewest. Compared with equally common non-associated chains, HLA-associated TCR beta chains in a later analysis were more clonally expanded and had lower generation probabilities. A further reported finding was that TCR beta sequences accurately predicted the HLA-A and HLA-B alleles for most subjects in the first cohort. In vitro tests confirmed that three of the cytomegalovirus-associated TCR beta chains recognize cytomegalovirus antigens. In a later analysis, most CMV-associated TCR beta chains were found to appear HLA-restricted, with HLA associations seemingly driven largely by CMV exposure. In both the original and validation cohorts, the classifier was reported to diagnose cytomegalovirus status with high specificity and sensitivity. A group of highly shared sequence variants was considered likely to be a technical artifact of the sequencing pipeline. It was suggested by the authors that the approach could potentially be generalized to other disease states and immunological phenotypes. Over 15 rarely observed V segments, including chromosome 9 orphons, were excluded from the earlier analysis of 550 to 700 of the donors because counts were too low. Because HLA typing was unavailable for some donors at each locus, only the typed subset was used in association tests. Presence/absence analyses assumed roughly uniform sequencing depth across donors, an assumption that may not hold.

For CDR1 and CDR2, the germline V gene (reference sequence) lists SGHAT and FQDESV. Relative to germline, V is missing 5 bases and J is missing 12 bases, with 2 bases of the junction outside any gene match. There are 13 amino acids in the CDR3, from cysteine to phenylalanine inclusive. The retained sequence is limited to the CDR3, 39 bases, with the frame set at the first base. Library generation was performed with the immunoSEQ multiplex PCR assay. The multiplex PCR relied on a mix of 60 forward primers for TCR Vbeta segments and 13 reverse primers for TCR Jbeta segments. The CDR3 region of rearranged TCR beta genes was amplified from genomic DNA with a multiplex PCR assay. The amplified TCR beta libraries were sequenced on the Illumina HiSeq System as 87-base-pair reads. The source study handled its data this way. In a later analysis, some 80 million unique TCR beta chains were counted across the approximately 640 repertoires, and roughly 10 million of these chains were shared by at least two donors. Raw reads were error-corrected and collapsed into unique sequences by a nearest-neighbor algorithm in which closely related sequences were merged to remove PCR and sequencing errors. Alignment of CDR3 sequences to IMGT reference sequences was used to assign V, D and J gene segments. Each retained sequence needed at least a six-nucleotide match to both a V gene segment and a J gene segment. A rearrangement was called productive if the CDR3 had no stop codons and remained in frame with V and J, and every other rearrangement was called non-productive. Following IMGT convention, CDR3 was defined as the stretch from the second conserved V-encoded cysteine up to the conserved J-encoded phenylalanine. In an earlier analysis of around 540 of the donors, sequences lacking an unambiguous match to a single V gene segment were excluded. In an earlier analysis of some 590 of the donors, a V segment was called functional when productive rearrangements were above 56.7%, and segregating when the standard deviation between donors exceeded 5%. A statistical classification framework was developed to diagnose cytomegalovirus status using the catalog of TCR beta chain sequences. A later analysis assigned V and J genes by comparing TCR nucleotide sequences with IMGT/GENE-DB human TR gene sequences. Using the TCRdist pipeline, a later analysis assigned CDR3 sequences along with most-parsimonious VDJ recombination scenarios. In a later analysis, every TCR beta chain was defined by the combination of its CDR3 amino acid sequence and its V-gene family, and reads without a unique V-gene family were dropped. As a way to deal with suspected cross-contamination and a sequencing artifact, a later analysis dropped roughly 600 nucleotide sequences that were highly shared and had low generation probability. For each public chain, a later analysis derived a clonal expansion index from normalized ranks of inferred template counts within each repertoire. In a later analysis, generation probabilities were computed using a VDJ recombination model fitted to out-of-frame rearrangements, and the results were checked against IGoR. In a later analysis, hypergeometric tests were used to score TCR-TCR, TCR-HLA and TCR-CMV co-occurrence, with a repertoire-size bias correction applied to TCR pairs. In a later analysis, false discovery rates were estimated by permuting HLA or CMV assignments 20 times. In a later analysis, co-occurring TCRs were grouped using DBSCAN, and TCRdist sequence similarity was added for clustering within HLA-allele-positive subsets. Co-occurrence clustering excluded repertoires with fewer than 30,000 or more than 120,000 public chains, plus five with anomalous nucleotide sharing. TCRdb retrieved this table from immuneACCESS and kept in-frame rearrangements only. Not all clones are present; in checked studies, unresolved V genes account for under half, and no reason is known for the remainder. That table supplies the V and J calls and clone size; D and trimming were determined from the DNA. Counted in this sample were tens of thousands of clones; around 72% of them appeared once. The top ten hold roughly 47% of the sample.

This clone was recorded a few times. What antigen it recognizes has not been identified. The sample holds no much larger clone one base away, and base qualities are not on file. The cohort consisted of some 670 healthy bone marrow donors. Cohort members were all nominally healthy when sampled, although unrecorded immune exposures were likely present. The donor tested CMV seropositive, placing the donor among the approximately 310 seropositive members of the cohort. A peripheral blood sample was provided by each donor, and peripheral blood mononuclear cells were used for TCR beta sequencing. The Qiagen DNeasy Blood Extraction Kit was used to extract genomic DNA from the blood cell samples.

Sequences were obtained from PBMCs. This TCR was sampled from a man between 45 and 60 years old in good health and CMV-seropositive. The sequence joins TRBV11-1 to TRBJ2-1, with TRBD2 matching 15 junction bases. The DNA reads TGTGCCAGCAGCCTGGGACTAGCGGGAGGGCAGTTCTTC. Its coded protein is CASSLGLAGGQFF.